The clone carrying this TCR beta chain has only a few counts. Antigen unknown. The data originate from a study of beta chain features in type 1 diabetes. At the level of the study: Age, gender and cell yields were similar between patients and healthy donors.

Germline V lookup: CDR1 SGHTA, CDR2 FQGTGA. The CDR3 is 16 residues long. Trimming left V 6 bases short and J 1 base short, with 17 bases between. All of the isolated RNA was reverse transcribed, so expressed TCRB transcripts were sequenced. Sequencing was performed with immunoSEQ multiplex PCR; in TCRdb, only in-frame clones are kept and a portion is missing. The sample lists under 130,000 clones, approximately 30% occurring once. Points from the study as a whole: Moderate yet significant TCRB CDR3 shortening was seen in Type 1 diabetes patients in all four CD4+ subsets. Within patients, naive, central memory and Treg TCRB repertoires seemed more similar than within healthy donors.

Sequenced sample: central memory CD4+ T cells from blood. V is TRBV7-3 and J is TRBJ2-3; D may be TRBD1 (7 bases). This receptor was identified in a woman aged 18 to 35 with type 1 diabetes. CDR3 region: CASSPRQGGGTDTQYF. The CDR3 DNA reads TGTGCCAGCAGTCCAAGACAGGGCGGGGGCACAGATACGCAGTATTTT.